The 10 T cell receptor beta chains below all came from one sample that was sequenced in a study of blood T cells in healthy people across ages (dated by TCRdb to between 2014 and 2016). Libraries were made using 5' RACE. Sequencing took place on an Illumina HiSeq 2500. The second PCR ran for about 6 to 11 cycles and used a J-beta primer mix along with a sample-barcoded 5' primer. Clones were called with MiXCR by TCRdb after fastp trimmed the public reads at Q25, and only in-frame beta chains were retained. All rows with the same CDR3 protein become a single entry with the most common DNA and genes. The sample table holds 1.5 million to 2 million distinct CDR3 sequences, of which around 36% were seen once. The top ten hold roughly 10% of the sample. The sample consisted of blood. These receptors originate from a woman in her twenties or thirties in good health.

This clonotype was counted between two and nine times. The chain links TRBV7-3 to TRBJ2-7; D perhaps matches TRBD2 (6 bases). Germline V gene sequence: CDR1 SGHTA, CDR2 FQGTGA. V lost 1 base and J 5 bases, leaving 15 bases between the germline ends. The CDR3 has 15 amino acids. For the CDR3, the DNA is TGTGCCAGCAGCTTAAGTGGGGGGAGATTCGACGAGCAGTACTTC. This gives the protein CASSLSGGRFDEQYF.

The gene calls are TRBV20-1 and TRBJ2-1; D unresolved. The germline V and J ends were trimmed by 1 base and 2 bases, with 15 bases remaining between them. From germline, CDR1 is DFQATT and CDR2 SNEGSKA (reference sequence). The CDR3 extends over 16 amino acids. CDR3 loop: CSARAERQYPYNEQFF. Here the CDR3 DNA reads TGCAGTGCTAGAGCTGAGCGACAATACCCCTACAATGAGCAGTTCTTC.

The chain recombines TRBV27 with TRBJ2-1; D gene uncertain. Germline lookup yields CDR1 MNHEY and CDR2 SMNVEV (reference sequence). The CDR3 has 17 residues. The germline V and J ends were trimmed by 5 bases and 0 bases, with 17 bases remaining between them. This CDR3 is CASSPYATQNSYNEQFF. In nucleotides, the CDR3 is TGTGCCAGCAGTCCCTACGCTACACAAAACTCCTACAATGAGCAGTTCTTC.

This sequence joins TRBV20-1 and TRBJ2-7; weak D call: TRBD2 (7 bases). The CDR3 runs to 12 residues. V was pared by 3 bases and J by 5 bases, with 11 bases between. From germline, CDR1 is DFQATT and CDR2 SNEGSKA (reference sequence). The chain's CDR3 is CSASPGGNEQYF. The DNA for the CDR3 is TGCAGTGCTAGTCCGGGGGGCAACGAGCAGTACTTC.

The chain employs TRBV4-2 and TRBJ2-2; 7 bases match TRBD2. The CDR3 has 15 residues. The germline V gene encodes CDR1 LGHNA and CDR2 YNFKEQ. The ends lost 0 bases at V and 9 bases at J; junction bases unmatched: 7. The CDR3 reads CASSQDPGAGRELFF. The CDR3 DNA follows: TGTGCCAGCAGCCAAGACCCGGGAGCGGGAAGGGAGCTGTTTTTT.

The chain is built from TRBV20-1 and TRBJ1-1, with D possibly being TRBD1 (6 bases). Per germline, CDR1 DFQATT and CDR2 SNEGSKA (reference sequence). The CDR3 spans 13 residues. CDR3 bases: TGCAGGGGAGAGGGACAACCGAACACTGAAGCTTTCTTT. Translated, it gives CRGEGQPNTEAFF.

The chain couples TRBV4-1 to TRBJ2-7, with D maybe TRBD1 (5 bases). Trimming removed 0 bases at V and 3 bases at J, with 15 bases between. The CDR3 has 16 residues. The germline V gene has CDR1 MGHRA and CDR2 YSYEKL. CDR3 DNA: TGCGCCAGCAGCCAAGAGAATATTGCCGACAGCTACGAGCAGTACTTC. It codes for CASSQENIADSYEQYF.

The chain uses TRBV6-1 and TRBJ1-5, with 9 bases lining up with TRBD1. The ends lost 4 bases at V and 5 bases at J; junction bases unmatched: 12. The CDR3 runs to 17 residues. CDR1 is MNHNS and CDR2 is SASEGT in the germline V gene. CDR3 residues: CASSARTGVLGYQPQHF. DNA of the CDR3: TGTGCCAGCAGTGCTAGGACAGGGGTATTAGGCTATCAGCCCCAGCATTTT.

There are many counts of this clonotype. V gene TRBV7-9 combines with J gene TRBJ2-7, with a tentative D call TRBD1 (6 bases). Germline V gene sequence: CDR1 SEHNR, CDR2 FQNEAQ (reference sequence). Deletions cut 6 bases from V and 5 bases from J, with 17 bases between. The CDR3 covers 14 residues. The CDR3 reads CASRNEGDGDEQYF. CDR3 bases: TGTGCCAGCAGAAACGAGGGGGATGGGGACGAGCAGTACTTC.

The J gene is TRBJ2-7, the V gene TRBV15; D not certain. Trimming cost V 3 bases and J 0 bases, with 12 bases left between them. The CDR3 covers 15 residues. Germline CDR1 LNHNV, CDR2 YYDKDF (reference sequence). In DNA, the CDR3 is TGTGCCACCAGCAGTAGGAAAGGGCACTCCTACGAGCAGTACTTC. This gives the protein CATSSRKGHSYEQYF.